Sequencing of this T cell receptor (beta chain) was carried out in a study of CD8 T cells in Susac syndrome. Trimming removed 4 bases at V and 0 bases at J, with 14 bases between. The CDR3 is 16 amino acids. This clonotype has just one count. The RNA input was about 0.5 to 1 ug, and it was reverse transcribed with random hexamers. A single record per CDR3 protein comes from TCRdb applying MiXCR to the immunoSEQ multiplex PCR reads. The sample includes 150,000 or so distinct CDR3 sequences, 94% seen only once; the top ten take more than 0.2%. The chain combines TRBV23-1 with TRBJ2-3, with D maybe TRBD2 (5 bases). TRBV23-1 falls under the ORF class, with uncertain function. The clonotype was recovered from a human donor with multiple sclerosis. Input material: CD8+ T cells from PBMCs. CDR3 DNA: TGCGCCAGCAGTCCCCCGGGAAAAACTAGCACAGATACGCAGTATTTT. As protein: CASSPPGKTSTDTQYF.